This T cell receptor (beta chain) is drawn from a study of T cells in narcolepsy. Worth noting for this clone: Other DNA sequences in this specimen translate into the identical CDR3.

The germline V and J ends were trimmed by 0 bases and 6 bases, with 11 bases remaining between them. CDR3 length: 14 residues. CDR1 and CDR2 from the germline V gene are MNHNY and SVGAGI (reference sequence). Sequenced by immunoSEQ multiplex PCR; TCRdb stores in-frame clones only, minus some. The repertoire holds around 30,000 clones, with 78% as singletons. The source is a human donor with narcolepsy. The sample was CD45RA- memory CD4+ T cells from PBMCs. The V call is TRBV6-6, the J call TRBJ1-2, with D unclear. The CDR3, as DNA: TGTGCCAGCAGTTACTCAGAGGGAATGAATGGCTACACCTTC. As protein: CASSYSEGMNGYTF.